The 28 T cell receptor beta chains reported below all come from one sample, sequenced in a study of T cells in Graves' hyperthyroidism and ophthalmopathy. Amplification of TCR beta CDR3 regions used RNA as the template. When the TCR CDR3 underwent first-round RT-PCR, the HTBI primer set was used. TCRdb fed the multiplex PCR reads into MiXCR, producing one record per CDR3 protein. The table has hundreds of thousands of distinct CDR3 sequences, less than 25% seen once. The sequencing input was blood. The receptors were gathered from a man aged 30 to 39 with Graves' ophthalmopathy.

In its sample, this clonotype was seen many times. The V and J genes are TRBV7-6 and TRBJ1-5; D is possibly TRBD1 (6 bases). Deletions cut 4 bases from V and 1 base from J, with 17 bases between. This CDR3 comprises 17 residues. Germline V lookup: CDR1 SGHVS, CDR2 FNYEAQ. The CDR3 bases are TGTGCCAGCAGCTCAGAGGCAGGCAGGGGAAGCAATCAGCCCCAGCATTTT. Its protein product is CASSSEAGRGSNQPQHF.

This clonotype occurred many times. The chain is built from TRBV28 and TRBJ2-5, with 10 nucleotides matching TRBD2. Germline values: CDR1 MDHEN, CDR2 SYDVKM. This CDR3 region has 15 residues. V lost 1 base to trimming and J lost 2 bases; unmatched junction nucleotides: 1. CDR3 protein: CASSLSAGGQETQYF. CDR3 DNA: TGTGCCAGCAGTTTATCAGCGGGAGGGCAAGAGACCCAGTACTTC.

This clonotype turned up a few times. This chain links TRBV7-8 with TRBJ1-1; D not resolved. Between the trimmed V and J ends, which lost 5 bases and 1 base, there was a span of 8 bases. This CDR3 region has 13 residues. CDR1 SGHVS and CDR2 FQNEAQ come from the germline V gene. The CDR3 is CASSAHRNTEAFF. The CDR3 DNA reads as TGTGCCAGCAGCGCCCACAGGAACACTGAAGCTTTCTTT.

This clonotype turned up a few times. In this CDR3 the conserved last residue, phenylalanine or tryptophan, is missing, so a read error is likely. J is TRBJ2-7 and V is TRBV11-2; D remains unclear. CDR3 size: 11 residues. Germline CDR1 reads SGHAT; CDR2 reads FQNNGV. Between the trimmed V and J ends, which lost 0 bases and 6 bases, there was a span of 3 bases. The DNA of the CDR3 is TGTGCCAGCAGCTTAGAAAGCGAGCAGTACCTC. Translation: CASSLESEQYL.

This clonotype came up a few times. The chain recombines TRBV5-1 with TRBJ1-6; no definite D call. From germline, CDR1 is SGHRS and CDR2 YFSETQ. The length of the CDR3 is 15 residues. V was trimmed by 5 bases and J by 7 bases, leaving 16 bases between them. CDR3 amino acids: CASSYAESLNSPLHF. CDR3 sequence (DNA): TGCGCCAGCAGTTACGCGGAGAGCTTAAATTCACCCCTCCACTTT.

Only a few counts were recorded for this clonotype. The CDR3 region is CASSKGQGSEKLFF. CDR3 nucleotides: TGTGCCAGCAGCAAGGGACAGGGGAGTGAAAAACTGTTTTTT. This chain links TRBV9 with TRBJ1-4, with 10 bases matching TRBD1. Germline V gene sequence: CDR1 SGDLS, CDR2 YYNGEE. After removal of 4 bases from V and 7 bases from J, the junction contained 4 bases not matched to a gene. This CDR3 comprises 14 residues.

This sequence joins TRBV9 and TRBJ1-5, with no clear D. V was cut by 1 base and J by 3 bases, with 14 bases left in between. Germline V lookup: CDR1 SGDLS, CDR2 YYNGEE. This CDR3 contains 16 residues. The CDR3 DNA reads TGTGCCAGCAGCGTACGGGATCCGTGGGACAATCAGCCCCAGCATTTT. Translating it yields CASSVRDPWDNQPQHF. The full variable domain, in which reference TRBV9 and TRBJ1-5 provide the parts outside the CDR3, is DSGVTQTPKHLITATGQRVTLRCSPRSGDLSVYWYQQSLDQGLQFLIQYYNGEERAKGNILERFSAQQFPDLHSELNLSSLELGDSALYFCASSVRDPWDNQPQHFGDGTRLSIL.

This clonotype was seen many times. The V and J genes are TRBV7-2 and TRBJ2-7; either TRBD1 or TRBD2 may fit D (6 bases each). Germline V gene data show CDR1 as SGHTA and CDR2 as FQGNSA. CDR3 length: 16 amino acids. V lost 1 base and J lost 6, with 19 bases in between. Written as DNA, the CDR3 is TGTGCCAGCAGCTTAGTGGGTAGCTTTGAGGGGGGCGAGCAGTACTTC. This sequence encodes CASSLVGSFEGGEQYF.

This clonotype was recorded at least ten times. V gene TRBV7-2 combines with J gene TRBJ2-1, with D possibly matching TRBD1 (6 bases). The V gene lost 4 bases and the J gene lost 0 bases, with 10 bases spanning the gap. Germline CDR1 and CDR2: SGHTA and FQGNSA. The CDR3 covers 15 residues. The CDR3 region is CASSSDRTSYNEQFF. The DNA for the CDR3 is TGTGCCAGCAGCTCTGACAGGACCTCCTACAATGAGCAGTTCTTC.

In its sample, this clonotype was seen a few times. The rearrangement uses TRBV4-1 and TRBJ2-7, with D unclear. V lost 4 bases and J lost 0, with 13 bases in between. Germline assignment: CDR1 MGHRA and CDR2 YSYEKL. This CDR3 has 15 residues. The CDR3 loop is CASSLLDSGSYEQYF. In nucleotides, the CDR3 is TGCGCCAGCAGCCTCTTGGATTCAGGCTCCTACGAGCAGTACTTC.

This clonotype was seen many times. The chain carries TRBV11-2 and TRBJ2-2; tentative D call: TRBD2 (6 bases). V was cut by 5 bases and J by 7 bases, with 11 bases left in between. Germline loops: CDR1 SGHAT, CDR2 FQNNGV. The CDR3 extends over 13 amino acids. CDR3 sequence reads: CASSQERVGELFF. The CDR3 coding sequence is TGTGCCAGCAGCCAAGAGCGGGTCGGGGAGCTGTTTTTT.

This clonotype has only a few counts. The chain is built from TRBV5-6 and TRBJ2-2; the D gene is possibly TRBD1 (6 bases). V lost 1 base to trimming and J lost 4 bases, with 17 bases between them. Per the germline V gene, CDR1 is SGHDT and CDR2 is YYEEEE. The CDR3 is 17 amino acids. In nucleotides, the CDR3 is TGTGCCAGCAGCTTGATCCAATCAGGGGCGAGCACCGGGGAGCTGTTTTTT. Residues: CASSLIQSGASTGELFF.

V usage is TRBV20-1 and J usage is TRBJ2-3; 10 positions match TRBD2. The CDR3 is made up of 13 amino acids. Germline CDR1 and CDR2: DFQATT and SNEGSKA (reference sequence). The CDR3 DNA reads TGCAGGTGTGGTAGCGGGAGGTTGGATACGCAGTATTTT. Its protein product is CRCGSGRLDTQYF.

In regard to this clonotype: At one end the junction does not follow the germline gene, possibly because of a read error. The chain joins TRBV11-2 to TRBJ2-7, with a possible D match to TRBD1 (6 bases). CDR1 SGHAT and CDR2 FQNNGV come from the germline V gene. The CDR3 is 15 amino acids. The CDR3: CASSQEKTGFYEQYF. In DNA form, the CDR3 reads TGCGCCAGCAGCCAAGAAAAGACAGGTTTCTACGAGCAGTACTTC. Supplemented by reference TRBV11-2 and TRBJ2-7, the full variable domain reads EAGVAQSPRYKIIEKRQSVAFWCNPISGHATLYWYQQILGQGPKLLIQFQNNGVVDDSQLPKDRFSAERLKGVDSTLKIQPAKLEDSAVYLCASSQEKTGFYEQYFGPGTRLTVT.

The chain recombines TRBV7-2 with TRBJ1-6; 7 bases are a match to TRBD1. CDR3 length: 14 amino acids. The V gene's germline CDR1 is SGHTA and CDR2 FQGNSA. After removal of 4 bases from V and 10 bases from J, the junction contained 7 bases not matched to a gene. DNA of the CDR3: TGTGCCAGCAGCTCTCGGACAGGTCGCTCACCCCTCCACTTT. Its translation is CASSSRTGRSPLHF.

There are many counts of this clonotype. J is TRBJ2-7 and V is TRBV5-1; 7 positions agree with TRBD2. The CDR3 runs 15 residues. The J segment lost 2 bases and the V segment lost 5 bases, leaving 10 bases of the junction unmatched. Germline lookup yields CDR1 SGHRS and CDR2 YFSETQ. CDR3 in amino acids: CASSFDRGSTYEQYF. As DNA, the CDR3 is TGCGCCAGCAGTTTTGACCGCGGGAGTACCTACGAGCAGTACTTC.

The chain is built from TRBV11-2 and TRBJ2-1; no definite D call. CDR1 is SGHAT and CDR2 is FQNNGV in the germline V gene. CDR3 length equals 14 residues. V lost 3 bases and J 3 bases, leaving 9 bases between the germline ends. CDR3 coding DNA: TGTGCCAGCAGCTTCGCAGAAGTCTACAATGAGCAGTTCTTC. Translation gives CASSFAEVYNEQFF.

This clonotype was seen a handful of times. The rearrangement uses TRBV10-3 and TRBJ1-2; weak D call: TRBD1 (6 bases). The germline V and J ends were trimmed by 0 bases and 6 bases, with 17 bases remaining between them. Germline V gene data show CDR1 as ENHRY and CDR2 as SYGVKD. The CDR3 totals 16 residues. The CDR3 nucleotides are TGTGCCATCAGTGAGTCACAGGGAGGCGAACTACATGGCTACACCTTC. Protein: CAISESQGGELHGYTF.

The chain is built from TRBV5-1 and TRBJ1-1; D gene uncertain. Germline loops: CDR1 SGHRS, CDR2 YFSETQ. The CDR3 totals 15 residues. V lost 0 bases and J lost 0, with 9 bases in between. CDR3 coding DNA: TGCGCCAGCAGCTTGGTAGGAGAGATGAACACTGAAGCTTTCTTT. It encodes CASSLVGEMNTEAFF.

This clonotype has just a few counts. This chain connects TRBV5-8 to TRBJ2-5; 7 nucleotides line up with TRBD2. Unmatched junction bases numbered 3, after V lost 0 bases and J lost 4 bases. The CDR3 has 14 residues. CDR1 is SGHTS and CDR2 is YDEGEE in the germline V gene. The DNA of the CDR3 is TGTGCCAGCAGCTTGGTTCCGGGGGGAGAGACCCAGTACTTC. This codes for CASSLVPGGETQYF.

The chain employs TRBV4-1 and TRBJ2-3, with 7 bases fitting TRBD2. Germline CDR1 is MGHRA and CDR2 is YSYEKL. The CDR3 totals 17 residues. After removal of 1 base from V and 0 bases from J, the junction contained 7 bases not matched to a gene. The CDR3 reads CASSQAGGASSTDTQYF. CDR3 DNA sequence: TGCGCCAGCAGCCAAGCGGGAGGAGCCTCTAGCACAGATACGCAGTATTTT.

V and J are TRBV24-1 and TRBJ2-3; 9 nucleotides agree with TRBD1. Germline V gene sequence: CDR1 KGHDR, CDR2 SFDVKD. The length of the CDR3 is 17 residues. Trimming at V came to 5 bases and at J to 2 bases, leaving 10 bases not matched to a gene. The CDR3 DNA sequence: TGTGCCACCAGTGGAACCGGGACAGGGAGTTACACAGATACGCAGTATTTT. This codes for CATSGTGTGSYTDTQYF.

A few counts support this clonotype. The chain has TRBV11-1 and TRBJ1-1; perhaps TRBD1 as D (5 bases). There are 11 residues in the CDR3. Germline CDR1 SGHAT, CDR2 FQDESV (reference sequence). The ends were cut back, 11 bases at V and 0 bases at J, with 7 bases in the middle. CDR3 residues: CASGVNTEAFF. The CDR3 DNA sequence: TGTGCCTCGGGGGTGAACACTGAAGCTTTCTTT. Full variable domain (rest looked up from reference TRBV11-1 and TRBJ1-1): EAEVAQSPRYKITEKSQAVAFWCDPISGHATLYWYRQILGQGPELLVQFQDESVVDDSQLPKDRFSAERLKGVDSTLKIQPAELGDSAMYLCASGVNTEAFFGQGTRLTVV.

About this clonotype itself: Mismatch with germline at one junction end may stem from a read error. The V call is TRBV5-4, the J call TRBJ2-2; 7 nucleotides align to TRBD2. The CDR3 sequence is 16 residues long. Germline assignment: CDR1 SGHNT and CDR2 YYREEE (reference sequence). The CDR3 bases are TGTGCCAGCAGCTCGCGGGGACTACGCAACACCGTGGAGCTGTTTTTT. Translating it yields CASSSRGLRNTVELFF.

The gene calls are TRBV5-6 and TRBJ2-5; the D gene could be TRBD1 or TRBD2 (7 bases each). The CDR3 totals 17 residues. Deletions cut 0 bases from V and 3 bases from J, with 18 bases between. Germline V gene data show CDR1 as SGHDT and CDR2 as YYEEEE. The CDR3 is CASSLAGAGGEKETQYF. CDR3 nucleotides: TGTGCCAGCAGCTTGGCAGGGGCAGGGGGGGAAAAAGAGACCCAGTACTTC.

The chain combines TRBV18 with TRBJ2-5; maybe TRBD2 (6 bases). Deletions cut 3 bases from V and 5 bases from J, with 19 bases between. The CDR3 has 16 residues. The V gene's germline CDR1 is KGHSH and CDR2 LQKENI. This chain's CDR3 is CASSPLPTGAGETQYF. CDR3 coding DNA: TGTGCCAGCTCACCCCTTCCAACGGGAGCCGGGGAGACCCAGTACTTC.

At least ten counts were recorded for this clonotype. The genes are TRBV12-3 or TRBV12-4 and TRBJ2-2; D is uncertain. The length of the CDR3 is 17 residues. Between the trimmed V and J ends, which lost 4 bases and 1 base, there was a span of 16 bases. Here the CDR3 DNA reads TGTGCCAGCAGTTCTTTTGGCCAGCTCGGGAACACCGGGGAGCTGTTTTTT. Translated: CASSSFGQLGNTGELFF.

This chain joins TRBV7-9 and TRBJ2-7; 9 nucleotides match TRBD2. CDR3 length: 15 amino acids. J was trimmed by 0 bases and V by 5 bases; bases with no gene match: 5. Germline values: CDR1 SEHNR, CDR2 FQNEAQ (reference sequence). The DNA for the CDR3 is TGTGCCAGCAGCCCGGCTAGCGGGGACTCCTACGAGCAGTACTTC. It yields the protein CASSPASGDSYEQYF.